The 32 T cell receptor beta chains presented below share a single source sample, sequenced in a study of T cell responses to AZD1222 COVID-19 vaccine. Profiled with immunoSEQ multiplex PCR; TCRdb holds only in-frame clones, not every one. Here the sample spans about 99,000 clones, nearly 90% being singletons. The source was peripheral blood, collected on day 0 of AZD1222 vaccination. Every receptor here comes from an adult in good health.

The chain combines TRBV6-2 or TRBV6-3 with TRBJ2-7; a possible D gene is TRBD2 (5 bases). V gave up 2 bases and J gave up 2 bases, with 19 bases separating them. This CDR3 has 17 amino acids. Germline V CDR1 and CDR2: MNHEY, SVGEGT. CDR3 coding DNA: TGTGCCAGCAGTTACCCCGAGGGAACCAGACCAACCTACGAGCAGTACTTC. Residues: CASSYPEGTRPTYEQYF.

The rearrangement joins TRBV7-9 to TRBJ2-1; D uncertain. The CDR3 contains 14 residues. Germline assignment: CDR1 SEHNR and CDR2 FQNEAQ (reference sequence). V was shortened by 1 base and J by 9 bases, with 13 bases between the two germline ends. The CDR3 loop reads CASSLGRLESEQFF. In DNA form, the CDR3 reads TGTGCCAGCAGCTTAGGTCGTTTGGAAAGTGAGCAGTTCTTC. Using reference TRBV7-9 and TRBJ2-1 for the parts outside the CDR3, the full variable domain is DTGVSQNPRHKITKRGQNVTFRCDPISEHNRLYWYRQTLGQGPEFLTYFQNEAQLEKSRLLSDRFSAERPKGSFSTLEIQRTEQGDSAMYLCASSLGRLESEQFFGPGTRLTVL.

This sequence joins TRBV6-2 or TRBV6-3 and TRBJ1-2; D unclear. V was pared by 6 bases and J by 6 bases, with 17 bases between. This CDR3 is built from 14 residues. Germline CDR1 reads MNHEY; CDR2 reads SVGEGT. The CDR3 is CASSPVGGPDGYTF. In DNA, the CDR3 is TGTGCCAGCAGCCCCGTTGGCGGGCCTGATGGCTACACCTTC.

This chain uses TRBV4-3 with TRBJ2-7, with 8 bases fitting TRBD2. The CDR3 totals 15 residues. Unmatched junction bases numbered 12, after V lost 8 bases and J lost 3 bases. Germline V CDR1 and CDR2: LGHNA, YSLEER. CDR3 DNA sequence: TGCGCCAGCTCCCCCGGCGGGGGGACCCTCTACGAGCAGTACTTC. The encoded protein is CASSPGGGTLYEQYF.

The chain has TRBV7-6 and TRBJ2-5; TRBD2 matches 15 bases. Per the germline V gene, CDR1 is SGHVS and CDR2 is FNYEAQ. This CDR3 is 18 amino acids long. V was pared by 4 bases and J by 5 bases, with 11 bases of the junction left unmatched. The CDR3 DNA reads as TGTGCCAGCAGCTCCCGGACTAGCGGGAGGGCCCTAAGGGAGACCCAGTACTTC. Amino acids: CASSSRTSGRALRETQYF.

The chain is built from TRBV10-3 and TRBJ2-3, with D tentatively TRBD2 (5 bases). V lost 5 bases and J 0 bases, leaving 12 bases between the germline ends. Germline V gives CDR1 ENHRY, CDR2 SYGVKD. The length of the CDR3 is 15 residues. The CDR3 here is CAISPNGDSTDTQYF. The CDR3 nucleotides are TGTGCCATCAGTCCGAACGGGGATAGCACAGATACGCAGTATTTT.

The chain employs TRBV10-2 and TRBJ2-7, with D possibly being TRBD2 (5 bases). The germline gives CDR1 WSHSY, CDR2 SAAADI. Between the trimmed V and J ends, which lost 2 bases and 4 bases, there was a span of 12 bases. CDR3 length: 14 amino acids. This CDR3 reads CASSEVGLRYEQYV. The CDR3 DNA sequence: TGCGCCAGCAGTGAGGTTGGACTGAGATACGAGCAGTACGTC.

The sample holds a few counts of this clone. The chain is built from TRBV27 and TRBJ2-1; D remains ambiguous. With 3 bases removed from V and 5 bases from J, the gap between germline ends came to 17 bases. Germline V gives CDR1 MNHEY, CDR2 SMNVEV (reference sequence). The CDR3 loop spans 16 amino acids. CDR3 bases: TGTGCCAGCAGTTTCTCCGGCCGACCGCGGAACAATGAGCAGTTCTTC. It codes for CASSFSGRPRNNEQFF.

The chain joins TRBV25-1 to TRBJ1-3; D not resolved. Trimming pared 5 bases from V and 0 bases from J, leaving 5 bases between. In germline, CDR1 is MGHDK, CDR2 SYGVNS. The CDR3 is made up of 13 amino acids. The CDR3 spells CASSIPSGNTIYF. CDR3 DNA sequence: TGTGCCAGCAGTATCCCCTCTGGAAACACCATATATTTT.

The rearrangement joins TRBV9 to TRBJ1-2; 7 nucleotides line up with TRBD1. This CDR3 has 14 amino acids. Germline-derived CDR1 and CDR2 are SGDLS and YYNGEE. V was pared by 2 bases and J by 2 bases, with 3 bases of the junction left unmatched. The chain's CDR3 is CASSVTTGNYGYTF. The CDR3 bases are TGTGCCAGCAGCGTCACGACAGGGAACTATGGCTACACCTTC.

The J gene is TRBJ1-3, the V gene TRBV9, with a tentative D call TRBD1 (6 bases). V was cut by 1 base and J by 2 bases, with 19 bases left in between. CDR1 SGDLS and CDR2 YYNGEE come from the germline V gene. CDR3 size: 18 residues. The DNA of the CDR3 is TGTGCCAGCAGCGTACGAGGGGGAGGGCACAAGGCTGGAAACACCATATATTTT. Translating it yields CASSVRGGGHKAGNTIYF.

Only a few counts were recorded for this clone. V and J are TRBV9 and TRBJ2-5; no clear D gene. The germline V gene has CDR1 SGDLS and CDR2 YYNGEE. V was trimmed by 3 bases and J by 0 bases, leaving 12 bases between them. This CDR3 contains 15 residues. The CDR3 coding sequence is TGTGCCAGCAGCGCCACCTCAACGTACCAAGAGACCCAGTACTTC. This gives the protein CASSATSTYQETQYF.

The J gene is TRBJ1-5, the V gene TRBV2; D ambiguous. CDR3 size: 13 residues. V lost 3 bases and J 5 bases, leaving 8 bases between the germline ends. Germline CDR1 reads SNHLY; CDR2 reads FYNNEI. The CDR3 region is CASSDQVDQPQHF. The CDR3 bases are TGTGCCAGCAGTGACCAGGTAGATCAGCCCCAGCATTTT.

The rearrangement joins TRBV9 to TRBJ1-6; D remains unclear. The CDR3 is made up of 15 amino acids. Trimming left V 0 bases short and J 0 bases short, with 4 bases between. Germline CDR1 reads SGDLS; CDR2 reads YYNGEE. For the CDR3, the DNA is TGTGCCAGCAGCGTAGCCAGCTCCTATAATTCACCCCTCCACTTT. Encoded protein: CASSVASSYNSPLHF. The full variable domain, its missing parts supplied by reference TRBV9 and TRBJ1-6, is DSGVTQTPKHLITATGQRVTLRCSPRSGDLSVYWYQQSLDQGLQFLIQYYNGEERAKGNILERFSAQQFPDLHSELNLSSLELGDSALYFCASSVASSYNSPLHFGNGTRLTVT.

The rearrangement links TRBV19 to TRBJ2-7, with a weak D call TRBD2 (5 bases). Per germline, CDR1 LNHDA and CDR2 SQIVND (reference sequence). V was cut by 5 bases and J by 6 bases, with 14 bases left in between. The CDR3 length is 13 residues. Here the CDR3 DNA reads TGTGCCAGTAGTTCAAGGGCGGCGGGCGAGCAGTACGTC. Translated: CASSSRAAGEQYV.

The chain carries TRBV4-3 and TRBJ2-3, with 8 bases identical to TRBD2. Per germline, CDR1 LGHNA and CDR2 YSLEER. CDR3 length equals 16 residues. The V and J ends lost 0 bases and 6 bases, in that order; junction bases with no gene match: 8. The CDR3 bases are TGCGCCAGCAGCCAAGAGCAGCGGGGGAGGTGGGATACGCAGTATTTT. Its protein is CASSQEQRGRWDTQYF.

The rearrangement joins TRBV29-1 to TRBJ1-2, with a weak D call TRBD1 (5 bases). CDR3 length: 12 amino acids. From germline, CDR1 is SQVTM and CDR2 ANQGSEA. V lost 6 bases to trimming and J lost 8 bases, with 16 bases between them. The CDR3 sequence is CSVVPQAGGYTF. CDR3 sequence (DNA): TGCAGCGTAGTCCCACAGGCTGGCGGCTACACCTTC.

The chain couples TRBV7-8 to TRBJ2-1; 11 bases are shared with TRBD2. The CDR3 contains 18 residues. Per the germline V gene, CDR1 is SGHVS and CDR2 is FQNEAQ. Trimming at V came to 2 bases and at J to 2 bases, leaving 8 bases not matched to a gene. The CDR3 coding sequence is TGTGCCAGCAGCTTATTTGGGGGACTAGCGGATACCTACAATGAGCAGTTCTTC. It is translated as CASSLFGGLADTYNEQFF.

Comment on this clone: The junction departs from the called germline gene at one end, perhaps through a read error. The chain uses TRBV9 and TRBJ2-2; 9 nucleotides align to TRBD2. CDR3 size: 14 residues. CDR1 is SGDLS and CDR2 is YYNGEE in the germline V gene. The CDR3 DNA is TGTGCCAGCAAAAGCGGGAGGAACGCCGGGGAGCTGTTTTTT. Encoded protein: CASKSGRNAGELFF.

V is TRBV19 and J is TRBJ2-1, with D maybe TRBD1 (5 bases). Trimming pared 3 bases from V and 4 bases from J, leaving 13 bases between. CDR1 and CDR2 from the germline V gene are LNHDA and SQIVND (reference sequence). The CDR3 length is 15 residues. CDR3 in amino acids: CASSIPQTAYNEQFF. CDR3 DNA sequence: TGTGCCAGTAGTATCCCCCAGACAGCTTACAATGAGCAGTTCTTC.

This clone has a single count. V usage is TRBV4-3 and J usage is TRBJ1-1, with no clear D. The V end lost 0 bases, the J end lost 4 bases, and 9 bases lay between the germline ends. CDR1 is LGHNA, CDR2 YSLEER, per germline. This CDR3 spans 14 amino acids. The CDR3 region has the DNA TGCGCCAGCAGCCAAGAGCAGCTTCGCACTGAAGCTTTCTTT. It yields the protein CASSQEQLRTEAFF.

The chain is built from TRBV7-3 and TRBJ1-2; 7 bases match TRBD1. This CDR3 has 15 residues. The V gene end was trimmed by 4 bases and the J gene end by 7 bases; junction bases not matched to a gene: 12. Germline lookup yields CDR1 SGHTA and CDR2 FQGTGA. The CDR3 is CASSSTGSLGSGYTF. CDR3 bases: TGTGCCAGCAGCTCGACAGGGTCGTTGGGTTCTGGCTACACCTTC. The full variable domain, completed using reference TRBV7-3 and TRBJ1-2, is GAGVSQTPSNKVTEKGKYVELRCDPISGHTALYWYRQSLGQGPEFLIYFQGTGAADDSGLPNDRFFAVRPEGSVSTLKIQRTERGDSAVYLCASSSTGSLGSGYTFGSGTRLTVV.

This rearrangement joins TRBV4-3 to TRBJ2-2; 12 bases are a match to TRBD2. V gave up 4 bases and J gave up 7 bases; unmatched junction bases: 4. CDR1 is LGHNA, CDR2 YSLEER, per germline. This CDR3 comprises 15 residues. CDR3 bases: TGCGCCAGCAGCCGGACTAGCGGGAAGAGCGGGGAGCTGTTTTTT. Protein: CASSRTSGKSGELFF.

The rearrangement joins TRBV27 to TRBJ2-2; TRBD1 matches 8 bases. The CDR3 has 15 amino acids. The trim removed 2 bases at V and 5 bases at J, leaving 4 bases unmatched. Germline V lookup: CDR1 MNHEY, CDR2 SMNVEV (reference sequence). The CDR3 reads CASSLGQGWTGELFF. CDR3 nucleotide sequence: TGTGCCAGCAGTTTAGGACAGGGTTGGACCGGGGAGCTGTTTTTT.

The chain joins TRBV6-5 to TRBJ2-7; 7 bases match TRBD1. V lost 0 bases to trimming and J lost 0 bases; unmatched junction nucleotides: 2. CDR3 length: 15 amino acids. CDR1 and CDR2 (germline): MNHEY, SVGAGI. The CDR3 here is CASSYSGQSSYEQYF. The CDR3 DNA reads TGTGCCAGCAGTTACTCGGGACAGAGCTCCTACGAGCAGTACTTC.

Regarding this clone: One end of the junction fails to match germline, which may point to a read error. The J gene is TRBJ1-3, the V gene TRBV5-1; 8 nucleotides line up with TRBD1. The CDR3 loop spans 16 amino acids. Looked up from germline, CDR1 is SGHRS and CDR2 is YFSETQ. CDR3 protein: CASSLLDRGAGNTIYF. The CDR3, as DNA: TGTGCCAGCAGCTTGTTAGACAGGGGAGCCGGAAACACCATATATTTT.

The chain links TRBV27 to TRBJ2-2; TRBD2 is a possible D gene (7 bases). CDR1 and CDR2 from the germline V gene are MNHEY and SMNVEV (reference sequence). V lost 0 bases to trimming and J lost 6 bases, with 23 bases between them. The CDR3 is made up of 19 amino acids. The CDR3 DNA is TGTGCCAGCAGTTTATCCGTCTGGGGGCAGGGAGGGCACCCCGGGGAGCTGTTTTTT. This sequence encodes CASSLSVWGQGGHPGELFF.

This clone is a singleton in its sample. This rearrangement joins TRBV19 to TRBJ2-2; D is uncertain. V shed 1 base and J shed 6 bases, with 15 bases lying between them. The V gene's germline CDR1 is LNHDA and CDR2 SQIVND (reference sequence). The CDR3 has 16 amino acids. CDR3 protein: CASSIGFVWTPGELFF. Here the CDR3 DNA reads TGTGCCAGTAGTATAGGTTTTGTGTGGACCCCCGGGGAGCTGTTTTTT.

This clone has a single count. V usage is TRBV2 and J usage is TRBJ1-6; 7 nucleotides line up with TRBD1. The germline V gene has CDR1 SNHLY and CDR2 FYNNEI. V lost 6 bases, J lost 6 bases, and 8 bases stayed unmatched. The CDR3 is made up of 15 amino acids. The CDR3 region has the DNA TGTGCCAGCAGCCTTAGACAGGGTAGTAATTCACCCCTCCACTTT. As protein: CASSLRQGSNSPLHF.

The rearrangement uses TRBV9 and TRBJ2-1, with D unresolved. The germline V gene encodes CDR1 SGDLS and CDR2 YYNGEE. The CDR3 is 13 amino acids. With 4 bases removed from V and 10 bases from J, the gap between germline ends came to 15 bases. CDR3 region: CASSLQSGGEQFF. CDR3 DNA sequence: TGTGCCAGCAGCCTTCAGTCGGGTGGCGAGCAGTTCTTC.

V gene TRBV9 combines with J gene TRBJ2-7; 8 bases fit TRBD2. The V gene end was trimmed by 5 bases and the J gene end by 0 bases; junction bases not matched to a gene: 7. This CDR3 has 15 residues. Germline CDR1 is SGDLS and CDR2 is YYNGEE. CDR3 loop: CASRASGSFSYEQYV. The CDR3 nucleotides are TGTGCCAGCAGAGCCAGCGGGAGCTTCTCCTACGAGCAGTACGTC.

The CDR3 nucleotides read TGTGCCACCAGCAGAGATCCCGGACTAGCGGTCGCAGATACGCAGTATTTT. It is translated as CATSRDPGLAVADTQYF. The genes are TRBV15 and TRBJ2-3; 10 bases are a match to TRBD2. This CDR3 region has 17 residues. Germline trimming cut 0 bases from V and 4 bases from J; bases unmatched to any gene: 7. Germline loops: CDR1 LNHNV, CDR2 YYDKDF (reference sequence).